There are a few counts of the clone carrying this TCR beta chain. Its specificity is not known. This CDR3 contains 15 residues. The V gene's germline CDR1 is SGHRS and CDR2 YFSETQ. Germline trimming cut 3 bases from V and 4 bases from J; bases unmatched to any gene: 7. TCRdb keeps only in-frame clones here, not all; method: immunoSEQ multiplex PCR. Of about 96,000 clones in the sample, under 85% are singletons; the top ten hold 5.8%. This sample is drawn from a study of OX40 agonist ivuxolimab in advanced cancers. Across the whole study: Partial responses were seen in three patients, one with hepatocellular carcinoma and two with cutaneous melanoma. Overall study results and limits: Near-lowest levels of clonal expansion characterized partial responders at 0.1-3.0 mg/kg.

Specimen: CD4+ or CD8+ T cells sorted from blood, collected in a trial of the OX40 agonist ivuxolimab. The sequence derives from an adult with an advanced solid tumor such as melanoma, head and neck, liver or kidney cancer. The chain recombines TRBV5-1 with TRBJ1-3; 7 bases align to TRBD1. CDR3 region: CASSSGQTQGNTIYF. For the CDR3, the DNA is TGCGCCAGCAGCTCGGGACAGACTCAAGGAAACACCATATATTTT. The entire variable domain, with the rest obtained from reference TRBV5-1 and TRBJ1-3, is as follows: KAGVTQTPRYLIKTRGQQVTLSCSPISGHRSVSWYQQTPGQGLQFLFEYFSETQRNKGNFPGRFSGRQFSNSRSEMNVSTLELGDSALYLCASSSGQTQGNTIYFGEGSWLTVV.